The 4 T cell receptor beta chains listed next were all sequenced from one sample in a study of blood T cell repertoires in COVID-19. TCRdb's table, derived via immunoSEQ multiplex PCR, lists solely in-frame clones and lacks some. Of 200,000 to 250,000 clones listed, about 87% are singletons. The material sequenced was peripheral blood. The receptors were gathered from a woman aged 65 to 85 with active or convalescent COVID-19.

V and J are TRBV19 and TRBJ1-1, with no clear D. The CDR3 consists of 12 residues. Trimming removed 3 bases at V and 7 bases at J, with 9 bases between. Germline V gene data show CDR1 as LNHDA and CDR2 as SQIVND (reference sequence). CDR3 bases: TGTGCCAGTAGTATGATGGCTTATGAAGCTTTCTTT. Translation: CASSMMAYEAFF.

V gene TRBV7-2 combines with J gene TRBJ1-1, with a tentative D call TRBD1 (5 bases). The germline CDR1 and CDR2 sequences are SGHTA and FQGNSA. Trimming left V 1 base short and J 8 bases short, with 11 bases between. The CDR3 has 13 amino acids. The CDR3 loop reads CASSLVRGAEAFF. CDR3 bases: TGTGCCAGCAGCTTAGTTCGCGGGGCGGAAGCTTTCTTT.

The chain has TRBV20-1 and TRBJ1-5, with D uncertain. V lost 3 bases and J lost 1, with 10 bases in between. This CDR3 has 14 amino acids. Germline V lookup: CDR1 DFQATT, CDR2 SNEGSKA (reference sequence). CDR3 coding DNA: TGCAGTGCTAGTGGCACTCTAAGCAATCAGCCCCAGCATTTT. Protein sequence: CSASGTLSNQPQHF.

The chain recombines TRBV5-1 with TRBJ1-5; 8 positions agree with TRBD1. Unmatched junction bases numbered 5, after V lost 4 bases and J lost 2 bases. Germline lookup yields CDR1 SGHRS and CDR2 YFSETQ. This CDR3 has 15 residues. The CDR3 reads CASSPDRGGNQPQHF. In DNA form, the CDR3 reads TGCGCCAGCAGCCCCGACAGGGGAGGCAATCAGCCCCAGCATTTT. The full variable domain, its missing parts supplied by reference TRBV5-1 and TRBJ1-5, is KAGVTQTPRYLIKTRGQQVTLSCSPISGHRSVSWYQQTPGQGLQFLFEYFSETQRNKGNFPGRFSGRQFSNSRSEMNVSTLELGDSALYLCASSPDRGGNQPQHFGDGTRLSIL.